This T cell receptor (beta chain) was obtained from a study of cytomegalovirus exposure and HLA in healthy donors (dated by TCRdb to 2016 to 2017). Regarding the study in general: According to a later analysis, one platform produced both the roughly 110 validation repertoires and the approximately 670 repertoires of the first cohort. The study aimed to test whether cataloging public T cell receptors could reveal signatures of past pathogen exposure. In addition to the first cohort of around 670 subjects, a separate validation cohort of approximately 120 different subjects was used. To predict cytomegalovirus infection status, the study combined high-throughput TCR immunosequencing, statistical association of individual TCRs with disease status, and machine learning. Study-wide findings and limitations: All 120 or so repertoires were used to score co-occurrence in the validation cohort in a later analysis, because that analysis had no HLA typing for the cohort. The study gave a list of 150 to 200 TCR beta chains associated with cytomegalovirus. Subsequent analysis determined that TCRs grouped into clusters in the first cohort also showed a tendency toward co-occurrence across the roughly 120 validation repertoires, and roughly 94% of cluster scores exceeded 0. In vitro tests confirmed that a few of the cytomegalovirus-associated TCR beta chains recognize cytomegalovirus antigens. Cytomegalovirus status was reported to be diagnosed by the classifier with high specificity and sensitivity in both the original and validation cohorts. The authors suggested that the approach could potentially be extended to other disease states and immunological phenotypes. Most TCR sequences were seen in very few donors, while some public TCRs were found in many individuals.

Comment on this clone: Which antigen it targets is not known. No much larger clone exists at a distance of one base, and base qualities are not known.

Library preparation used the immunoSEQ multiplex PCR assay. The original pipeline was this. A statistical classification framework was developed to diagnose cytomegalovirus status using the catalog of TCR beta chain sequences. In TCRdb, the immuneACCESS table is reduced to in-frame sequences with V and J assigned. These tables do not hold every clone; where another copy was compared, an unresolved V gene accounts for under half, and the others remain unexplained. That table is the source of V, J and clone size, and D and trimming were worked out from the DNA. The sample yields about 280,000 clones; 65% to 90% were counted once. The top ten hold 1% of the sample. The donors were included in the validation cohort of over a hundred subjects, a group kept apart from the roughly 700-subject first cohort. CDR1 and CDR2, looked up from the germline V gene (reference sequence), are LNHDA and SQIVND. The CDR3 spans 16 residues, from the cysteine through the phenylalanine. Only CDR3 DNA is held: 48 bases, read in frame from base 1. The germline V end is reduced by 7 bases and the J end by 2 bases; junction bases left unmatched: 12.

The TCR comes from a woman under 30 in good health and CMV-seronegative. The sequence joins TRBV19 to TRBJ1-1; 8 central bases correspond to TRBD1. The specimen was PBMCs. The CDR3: CASTYLPTGDNTEAFF. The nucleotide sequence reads TGTGCCAGTACCTACCTACCGACAGGGGACAACACTGAAGCTTTCTTT. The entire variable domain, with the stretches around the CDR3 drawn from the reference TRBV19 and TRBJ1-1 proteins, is DGGITQSPKYLFRKEGQNVTLSCEQNLNHDAMYWYRQDPGQGLRLIYYSQIVNDFQKGDIAEGYSVSREKKESFPLTVTSAQKNPTAFYLCASTYLPTGDNTEAFFGQGTRLTVV.